Listed below are T cell receptor beta chains from one sample, sequenced in a study of T cell responses to AZD1222 COVID-19 vaccine. Profiled with immunoSEQ multiplex PCR; TCRdb holds only in-frame clones, not every one. The sample gives 65,000 to 85,000 clones, 80% to 90% of which show up once; around 9.3% is in the top ten. The sample was peripheral blood, taken 28 days after the second AZD1222 dose. All receptors derive from an adult who received the AZD1222 COVID-19 vaccine. CDR3s include the opening cysteine and the closing phenylalanine or tryptophan. The D gene is left open where the match is weak. Part of the rows lack a size; the others show once, few, many or a class for expanded clones.

V: TRBV15; D: NA; J: TRBJ1-1; size: NA; CDR3: CATSRGELRLDTEAFF; DNA: TGTGCCACCAGCAGAGGAGAGCTCCGTTTGGACACTGAAGCTTTCTTT
V: TRBV2; D: TRBD1; J: TRBJ2-7; size: NA; CDR3: CASRWGQGGFFSSYEQYF; DNA: TGTGCCAGCAGGTGGGGACAGGGGGGTTTTTTCAGCTCCTACGAGCAGTACTTC
V: TRBV7-9; D: NA; J: TRBJ1-1; size: NA; CDR3: CASSVTQGLEAFF; DNA: TGTGCCAGCAGCGTTACTCAGGGGTTGGAAGCTTTCTTT
V: TRBV5-1; D: NA; J: TRBJ2-3; size: NA; CDR3: CASSVGIDTQYF; DNA: TGCGCCAGCAGCGTGGGAATCGATACGCAGTATTTT
V: TRBV19; D: NA; J: TRBJ2-3; size: NA; CDR3: CASMGREWTDTQYF; DNA: TGTGCCAGTATGGGCAGGGAGTGGACAGATACGCAGTATTTT
V: TRBV28; D: NA; J: TRBJ1-4; size: once; CDR3: CASLGTTGEKLFF; DNA: TGTGCCAGCTTGGGCACCACAGGTGAAAAACTGTTTTTT
V: TRBV11-2; D: TRBD1; J: TRBJ2-2; size: NA; CDR3: CASSSGQGVLYTGELFF; DNA: TGTGCCAGCAGCTCGGGACAGGGAGTGTTATACACCGGGGAGCTGTTTTTT
V: TRBV12-3/TRBV12-4; D: NA; J: TRBJ1-1; size: few; CDR3: CASSYWTAEAFF; DNA: TGTGCCAGCAGTTATTGGACGGCTGAAGCTTTCTTT
V: TRBV11-2; D: TRBD1; J: TRBJ2-7; size: NA; CDR3: CASSSGQGAVDEQYF; DNA: TGTGCCAGCAGCTCAGGACAGGGGGCAGTAGACGAGCAGTACTTC
V: TRBV29-1; D: NA; J: TRBJ1-2; size: NA; CDR3: CSATRMGGGGGYGYTF; DNA: TGCAGCGCTACCCGTATGGGGGGGGGCGGAGGCTATGGCTACACCTTC
V: TRBV19; D: NA; J: TRBJ2-7; size: few; CDR3: CASSVDLYEQYF; DNA: TGTGCCAGTAGTGTAGACCTCTACGAGCAGTACTTC
V: TRBV30; D: NA; J: TRBJ2-7; size: NA; CDR3: CAWSVSGSSDEQYF; DNA: TGTGCCTGGAGTGTTTCAGGGAGCTCCGACGAGCAGTACTTC
V: TRBV28; D: NA; J: TRBJ2-7; size: NA; CDR3: CASSLTQASYEQYF; DNA: TGTGCCAGCAGTTTAACACAAGCCTCCTACGAGCAGTACTTC
V: TRBV5-5; D: TRBD2; J: TRBJ2-3; size: few; CDR3: CASSRAGTSYDTQYF; DNA: TGTGCCAGCAGCCGCGCCGGGACTAGTTACGATACGCAGTATTTT
V: TRBV28; D: TRBD1; J: TRBJ1-5; size: few; CDR3: CASSPVTGDNQPQHF; DNA: TGTGCCAGCAGCCCAGTGACAGGGGACAATCAGCCCCAGCATTTT
V: TRBV28; D: NA; J: TRBJ1-2; size: NA; CDR3: CASSSATNYGYTF; DNA: TGTGCCAGCAGTTCAGCCACCAACTATGGCTACACCTTC
V: TRBV7-9; D: NA; J: TRBJ2-5; size: NA; CDR3: CASSLATGATGETQYF; DNA: TGTGCCAGCAGCTTAGCGACAGGAGCCACCGGAGAGACCCAGTACTTC
V: TRBV7-2; D: NA; J: TRBJ2-5; size: NA; CDR3: CASSPHPGRQETQYF; DNA: TGTGCCAGCAGCCCCCACCCAGGACGACAAGAGACCCAGTACTTC
V: TRBV6-5; D: NA; J: TRBJ1-6; size: NA; CDR3: CASSSFPGGDGSPLHF; DNA: TGTGCCAGCAGTTCCTTTCCCGGGGGCGACGGTTCACCCCTCCACTTT
V: TRBV7-6; D: NA; J: TRBJ2-5; size: NA; CDR3: CASSLDTYQETQYF; DNA: TGTGCCAGCAGCTTGGACACCTACCAAGAGACCCAGTACTTC
V: TRBV7-8; D: NA; J: TRBJ2-3; size: NA; CDR3: CASVPPGASTDTQYF; DNA: TGTGCCAGCGTCCCTCCTGGGGCCTCCACAGATACGCAGTATTTT
V: TRBV19; D: NA; J: TRBJ1-2; size: NA; CDR3: CASSNYGQGYGYTF; DNA: TGTGCCAGTAGTAACTATGGGCAGGGGTATGGCTACACCTTC
V: TRBV6-1; D: NA; J: TRBJ1-4; size: NA; CDR3: CASRLGGGDNEKLFF; DNA: TGTGCCAGCAGGTTGGGGGGCGGGGATAATGAAAAACTGTTTTTT
V: TRBV7-6; D: TRBD2; J: TRBJ2-5; size: NA; CDR3: CASRYTSGGQETQYF; DNA: TGTGCCAGCCGATATACTAGCGGGGGGCAAGAGACCCAGTACTTC
V: TRBV5-1; D: NA; J: TRBJ2-3; size: NA; CDR3: CASDQGGADTQYF; DNA: TGCGCCAGCGATCAGGGGGGCGCAGATACGCAGTATTTT
V: TRBV3-1/TRBV3-2; D: NA; J: TRBJ2-7; size: NA; CDR3: CASSQGVGAEQYF; DNA: TGTGCCAGCAGCCAAGGGGTGGGGGCCGAGCAGTACTTC
V: TRBV10-2; D: TRBD1; J: TRBJ1-6; size: NA; CDR3: CASSHRDRINSPLHF; DNA: TGCGCCAGCAGTCACCGGGACAGAATTAATTCACCCCTCCACTTT
V: TRBV5-4; D: NA; J: TRBJ2-5; size: NA; CDR3: CASSLEMRETQYF; DNA: TGTGCCAGCAGCTTGGAAATGAGGGAGACCCAGTACTTC
V: TRBV28; D: TRBD1; J: TRBJ1-4; size: large; CDR3: CASSPPHRGDEKLFF; DNA: TGTGCCAGCAGTCCCCCTCACAGGGGTGATGAAAAACTGTTTTTT
V: TRBV6-5; D: TRBD1; J: TRBJ1-1; size: NA; CDR3: CASSRQGALNTEAFF; DNA: TGTGCCAGCAGTCGACAGGGGGCGTTGAACACTGAAGCTTTCTTT
V: TRBV5-4; D: TRBD1; J: TRBJ2-3; size: NA; CDR3: CATNKDRVTDTQYF; DNA: TGTGCCACCAACAAGGACAGGGTCACAGATACGCAGTATTTT
V: TRBV27; D: TRBD2; J: TRBJ2-1; size: NA; CDR3: CASSLGRGGPLEQFF; DNA: TGTGCCAGCAGTTTAGGGCGGGGGGGTCCCCTTGAGCAGTTCTTC
V: TRBV6-5; D: NA; J: TRBJ1-3; size: NA; CDR3: CASRGSGNTIYF; DNA: TGTGCCAGCAGGGGGTCTGGAAACACCATATATTTT
V: TRBV7-8; D: NA; J: TRBJ1-5; size: NA; CDR3: CASSLVPRDRNQPQHF; DNA: TGTGCCAGCAGCTTGGTCCCGAGGGACCGCAATCAGCCCCAGCATTTT
V: TRBV6-6; D: TRBD1; J: TRBJ2-7; size: NA; CDR3: CASSHDDRVSYEQYF; DNA: TGTGCCAGCAGTCACGACGACAGGGTCTCCTACGAGCAGTACTTC
V: TRBV28; D: NA; J: TRBJ1-1; size: NA; CDR3: CASKVSANTEAFF; DNA: TGTGCCAGCAAAGTCAGCGCGAACACTGAAGCTTTCTTT
V: TRBV2; D: NA; J: TRBJ1-3; size: NA; CDR3: CASKALGTSGNTIYF; DNA: TGTGCCAGCAAAGCCTTGGGGACCTCTGGAAACACCATATATTTT
V: TRBV2; D: NA; J: TRBJ1-4; size: NA; CDR3: CASTPITGKLNEKLFF; DNA: TGTGCCAGCACCCCGATAACAGGAAAGCTTAATGAAAAACTGTTTTTT
V: TRBV11-1; D: NA; J: TRBJ1-6; size: NA; CDR3: CASSLEVASPLHF; DNA: TGTGCCAGCAGCTTAGAAGTCGCTTCACCCCTCCACTTT